Each of the 16 T cell receptor beta chains below was sequenced from the same sample in a study of OX40 agonist ivuxolimab in advanced cancers. Libraries were prepared by immunoSEQ multiplex PCR; TCRdb keeps only in-frame clonotypes and omits some of them. The data show 15,000 or so clones, more than 65% seen once. The source was CD4+ or CD8+ T cells sorted from blood, collected in a trial of the OX40 agonist ivuxolimab. These receptors were collected from an adult with an advanced solid tumor such as melanoma, head and neck, liver or kidney cancer.

This rearrangement joins TRBV30 to TRBJ1-5; maybe TRBD1 (5 bases). The germline gives CDR1 GTSNPN, CDR2 SVGIG (reference sequence). CDR3 length: 12 residues. The V end was cut by 2 bases, the J end by 7 bases, with 9 bases between. CDR3 nucleotides: TGTGCCTGGAGTAGGGAGGGGCAGCCCCAGCATTTT. It translates to CAWSREGQPQHF.

This sequence joins TRBV19 and TRBJ1-1; D uncertain. Germline V CDR1 and CDR2: LNHDA, SQIVND (reference sequence). The ends were cut back, 3 bases at V and 0 bases at J, with 5 bases in the middle. CDR3 length: 13 amino acids. The CDR3 protein is CASSIWVNTEAFF. The CDR3 nucleotides read TGTGCCAGTAGTATTTGGGTGAACACTGAAGCTTTCTTT.

This clone was recorded only once. V and J are TRBV4-1 and TRBJ2-1; D perhaps matches TRBD2 (5 bases). The germline V gene has CDR1 MGHRA and CDR2 YSYEKL. V lost 4 bases to trimming and J lost 2 bases, with 15 bases between them. The CDR3 loop spans 16 amino acids. CDR3 DNA: TGCGCCAGCAGCCCTGTGGACTTAAACACCTACAATGAGCAGTTCTTC. As protein: CASSPVDLNTYNEQFF.

The chain links TRBV4-1 to TRBJ2-7; 7 bases line up with TRBD2. The V gene end was trimmed by 0 bases and the J gene end by 4 bases; junction bases not matched to a gene: 6. CDR3 length: 15 residues. Germline V gene data show CDR1 as MGHRA and CDR2 as YSYEKL. The CDR3 bases are TGCGCCAGCAGCCAAGATTTAGGGACTACATACGAGCAGTACTTC. Translating it yields CASSQDLGTTYEQYF.

The rearrangement uses TRBV11-2 and TRBJ2-7; TRBD1 is a possible D gene (5 bases). V was trimmed by 1 base and J by 6 bases, leaving 10 bases between them. This CDR3 region has 13 residues. Germline V gene data show CDR1 as SGHAT and CDR2 as FQNNGV. The CDR3: CASSLVGQGEQYF. In DNA form, the CDR3 reads TGTGCCAGCAGCTTAGTAGGCCAGGGCGAGCAGTACTTC.

This rearrangement joins TRBV9 to TRBJ1-1; 7 positions match TRBD1. The V segment lost 3 bases and the J segment 3 bases; nucleotides outside the gene matches: 8. Germline lookup yields CDR1 SGDLS and CDR2 YYNGEE. The CDR3 totals 15 residues. In DNA, the CDR3 is TGTGCCAGCAGCGCCGGGGGCAGGGGGGACACTGAAGCTTTCTTT. Translating gives CASSAGGRGDTEAFF.

The sample holds one count of this clone. V and J are TRBV7-2 and TRBJ2-1; TRBD2 is a possible D gene (5 bases). V dropped 2 bases and J dropped 0 bases, with 14 bases sitting between them. The CDR3 has 17 amino acids. CDR1 SGHTA and CDR2 FQGNSA come from the germline V gene. The CDR3 sequence is CASSLWASSHSYNEQFF. In nucleotides, the CDR3 is TGTGCCAGCAGCTTATGGGCTAGCAGCCACTCCTACAATGAGCAGTTCTTC.

The chain joins TRBV19 to TRBJ2-1, with D unclear. The CDR3 runs to 16 residues. Germline V lookup: CDR1 LNHDA, CDR2 SQIVND (reference sequence). Trimming removed 6 bases from V and 6 bases from J, with 21 bases in between. CDR3 in amino acids: CASRSIPLVRGNEQFF. The CDR3 DNA reads as TGTGCCAGTAGGTCTATTCCGCTAGTTCGTGGCAATGAGCAGTTCTTC.

The V call is TRBV6-5, the J call TRBJ2-3; a weak D match, TRBD2 (5 bases). V lost 2 bases to trimming and J lost 6 bases, with 12 bases between them. CDR3 length: 14 amino acids. CDR1 is MNHEY, CDR2 SVGAGI, per germline. The CDR3 DNA sequence: TGTGCCAGCAGTTACGAGGACTCTTTCGATACGCAGTATTTT. Translation gives CASSYEDSFDTQYF.

This clone counts as medium-sized (0.01 to 0.1%). This chain uses TRBV5-6 with TRBJ2-7, with D perhaps TRBD1 (5 bases). CDR3 length: 14 amino acids. V dropped 5 bases and J dropped 3 bases, with 15 bases sitting between them. The germline gives CDR1 SGHDT, CDR2 YYEEEE. The CDR3 nucleotides read TGTGCCAGCAGTCAGGGTGTGACTCACTACGAGCAGTACTTC. Translating gives CASSQGVTHYEQYF.

This chain joins TRBV16 and TRBJ1-4, with D perhaps matching TRBD1 (5 bases). CDR3 size: 17 residues. V was trimmed by 3 bases and J by 0 bases, leaving 14 bases between them. Germline CDR1 is KGHSY and CDR2 is FQNENV. CDR3 sequence (DNA): TGTGCCAGCAGCCAGCGGGGAGGGGCGTCAACTAATGAAAAACTGTTTTTT. It encodes CASSQRGGASTNEKLFF.

The chain couples TRBV11-2 to TRBJ2-7, with D unresolved. Per germline, CDR1 SGHAT and CDR2 FQNNGV. This CDR3 contains 14 residues. V was pared by 1 base and J by 0 bases, with 7 bases between. The CDR3 region has the DNA TGTGCCAGCAGCTTAGCGGGCAGCTCCTACGAGCAGTACTTC. The encoded protein is CASSLAGSSYEQYF.

The chain links TRBV7-3 to TRBJ2-7; 7 nucleotides agree with TRBD1. From germline, CDR1 is SGHTA and CDR2 FQGTGA. The CDR3 has 15 residues. V shed 3 bases, J shed 7 bases, and the junction held 12 bases outside the gene matches. DNA for the CDR3: TGTGCCAGCAGCTTTATATCGACAGGGCCCAGGGAGCAGTACTTC. Encoded protein: CASSFISTGPREQYF.

The chain uses TRBV7-6 and TRBJ2-6; D not certain. There are 15 residues in the CDR3. The germline V and J ends were trimmed by 5 bases and 2 bases, with 10 bases remaining between them. Germline CDR1 reads SGHVS; CDR2 reads FNYEAQ. The DNA for the CDR3 is TGTGCCAGCAGCCTCTCTAGGGCTGGGGCCAACGTCCTGACTTTC. This codes for CASSLSRAGANVLTF.

This clone was recorded only once. The rearrangement joins TRBV20-1 to TRBJ1-2; D is possibly TRBD1 (5 bases). V was pared by 8 bases and J by 2 bases, with 9 bases between. Germline V gene lookup returns CDR1 DFQATT and CDR2 SNEGSKA (reference sequence). The CDR3 has 11 amino acids. CDR3 in DNA: TGCAGTATAAGGGGCAACTATGGCTACACCTTC. The encoded protein is CSIRGNYGYTF.

Concerning this clone: Its ends do not fully match the called genes, so a read error is possible. Other DNA sequences from this sample encode an identical CDR3 as well. The chain employs TRBV5-1 and TRBJ2-7; possible D gene TRBD2, 5 bases. CDR1 SGHRS and CDR2 YFSETQ come from the germline V gene. This CDR3 comprises 11 residues. As DNA, the CDR3 is TGTGCCAGCAGCGGAACAGAGGAGCAGTACTTC. It yields the protein CASSGTEEQYF.